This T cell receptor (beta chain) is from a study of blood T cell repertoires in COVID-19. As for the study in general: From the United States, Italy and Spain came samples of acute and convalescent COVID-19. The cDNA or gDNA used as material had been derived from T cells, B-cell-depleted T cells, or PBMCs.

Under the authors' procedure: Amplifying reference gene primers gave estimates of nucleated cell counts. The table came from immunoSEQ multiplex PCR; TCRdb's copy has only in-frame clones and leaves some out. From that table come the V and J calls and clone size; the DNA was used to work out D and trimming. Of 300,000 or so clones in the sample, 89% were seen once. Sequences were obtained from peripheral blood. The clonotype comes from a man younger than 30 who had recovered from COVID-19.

The CDR3 spells CASSHTPSGDNEQFF. As DNA, the CDR3 is TGTGCCAGCAGCCATACGCCTAGCGGGGACAATGAGCAGTTCTTC. The rearrangement joins TRBV4-2 to TRBJ2-1; 9 bases align to TRBD2. Trimming removed 3 bases from V and 5 bases from J; junction bases left unmatched: 5. Germline V gene data show CDR1 as LGHNA and CDR2 as YNFKEQ. CDR3 length equals 15 residues.